At least ten counts were recorded for the clone carrying this TCR beta chain. The CDR3 end lies 3 residues beyond the end of the read and is filled in from the germline J gene. This CDR3 has 15 residues. In germline, CDR1 is MDHEN, CDR2 SYDVKM. V dropped 2 bases and J dropped 3 bases, with 11 bases sitting between them. Produced via immunoSEQ multiplex PCR; TCRdb's table is partial and in-frame only. The repertoire shows fewer than 65,000 clones, none seen only once; the top ten take over 0.8%. The record originates from a study of T cell clonality in common variable immunodeficiency. This TCR came from a person between 18 and 75 years old in good health. The chain employs TRBV28 and TRBJ1-3; D gene uncertain. Sequencing was done on a sample of peripheral blood mononuclear cells. The CDR3 DNA, read in part, is TGTGCCAGCAGTTTAAGGGCTTACGGTGGAAACACC. It translates to CASSLRAYGGNT. The entire CDR3 protein reads CASSLRAYGGNTIYF.